This entry features one T cell receptor beta chain sequence. This clonotype has a count of ten or more. It lacks a known antigen. One base away there is no much larger clone; base qualities are not given. The CDR3, from cysteine to phenylalanine, totals 15 residues. The DNA shown is the 45-base CDR3, in frame from base 1. Trimming at the junction amounts to 6 bases on V and 0 bases on J, and the germline ends lie 17 bases apart. The germline V gene (reference sequence) provides CDR1 DFQATT and CDR2 SNEGSKA. For sequencing, an Illumina NovaSeq 6000 was employed. TCR cDNA was synthesized by 5'RACE template switching, through which a universal primer site and unique molecular identifiers were introduced. cDNA synthesis was primed from both the TCR alpha and TCR beta constant segments. Two PCR steps were used to amplify libraries, with sample barcodes and sequencing adapters being added in the second step. Sequencing of libraries was done on Illumina HiSeq 2500 (2x100 bp) or NovaSeq (2x150 bp). The paper's data handling went like this. Demultiplexing of reads and collapsing into UMI consensus sequences were performed with MIGEC, and V(D)J alignment was carried out with MiXCR. Clonotypes responding to the vaccine were identified with edgeR on replicate PBMC samples, with the criteria of FDR below 0.01 and a log2 fold change above 5 up to day 15. CD4 or CD8 identity was assigned to each bulk clonotype according to whether the clonotype was present at higher abundance in the sequenced CD4 repertoire or the sequenced CD8 repertoire. TCRdb cleaned the public reads at Q25 with fastp, built clones with MiXCR and kept in-frame beta chains. Merged by CDR3 protein, the rows form single entries marked with the most common genes and DNA. TCRdb's processing, not the authors', yielded these V and J calls. This sample gives a few hundred thousand distinct CDR3 sequences in total; roughly a sixth of them show up just once. Of the sample, roughly a sixth is held by the ten largest clones.

These data belong to a study of T cells after yellow fever vaccination (dated by TCRdb to the late 2010s). At the level of the whole study: The SMART-Seq v4 Ultra Low Input RNA kit was used to prepare libraries from fractions with low cell numbers. Two healthy male donors, one aged 18 to 29 and one aged 30 to 40 years, were included in the cohort. Blood samples were taken at several timepoints before and after primary and secondary immunization, and bulk PBMC replicates and cell subsets were isolated. To track T-cell clones before and after primary and booster YFV17D yellow fever vaccination, bulk TCR alpha and beta repertoires were sequenced longitudinally. Study-wide findings and limitations: A small fraction of clonotypes showed up in both the CD4 and CD8 compartments, probably as a result of convergent recombination. Because only a couple of donors were included in the study, the extent to which the findings can be generalized is limited. FACS-sorted repertoires could contain abundant contaminating clonotypes from the bulk population, so computational filtering was required. Compared with the primary T-cell response, the secondary T-cell response was faster but weaker, reaching its peak on day 5 rather than on day 15. After the booster, most clones that had expanded after primary vaccination were detected again (approximately 97% of CD4 and around 88% of CD8), suggesting broad maintenance of memory.

Reading the label with the study, this specimen's treatment or condition is: live attenuated yellow fever vaccine strain. At every blood-draw timepoint, two biological replicates of bulk PBMCs were collected. PBMCs were isolated from peripheral blood using a standard Ficoll-Paque protocol. TriZol was used to extract RNA from bulk PBMCs, from CD4 and CD8 fractions, and from dextramer-positive and dextramer-negative fractions. The rearrangement joined TRBV20-1 to TRBJ1-1; no D gene call is confident. Sequenced here: PBMCs, sampled before the yellow fever booster vaccination. This clonotype was obtained from a man between 18 and 35 years old who received the YFV17D yellow fever vaccine. In nucleotide form, the sequence is TGCAGTGCCATGGGGTACGGAAGCATGAACACTGAAGCTTTCTTT. It specifies CSAMGYGSMNTEAFF.